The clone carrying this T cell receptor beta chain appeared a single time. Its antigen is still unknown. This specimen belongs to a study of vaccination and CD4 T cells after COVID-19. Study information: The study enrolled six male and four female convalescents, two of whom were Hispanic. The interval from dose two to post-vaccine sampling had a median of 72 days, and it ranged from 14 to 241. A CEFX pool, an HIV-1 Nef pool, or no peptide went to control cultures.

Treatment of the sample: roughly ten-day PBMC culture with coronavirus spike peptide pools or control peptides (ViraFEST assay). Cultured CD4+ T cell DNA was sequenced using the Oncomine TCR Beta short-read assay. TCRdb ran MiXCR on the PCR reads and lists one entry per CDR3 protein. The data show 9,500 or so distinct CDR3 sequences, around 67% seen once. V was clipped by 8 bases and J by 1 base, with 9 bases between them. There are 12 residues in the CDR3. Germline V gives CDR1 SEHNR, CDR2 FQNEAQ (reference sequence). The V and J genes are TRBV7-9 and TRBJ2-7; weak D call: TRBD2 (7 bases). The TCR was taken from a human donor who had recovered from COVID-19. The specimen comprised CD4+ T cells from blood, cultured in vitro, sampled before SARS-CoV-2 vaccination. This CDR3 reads CASEGGSYEQYF. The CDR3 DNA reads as TGTGCCAGCGAGGGGGGGTCCTACGAGCAGTACTTC.